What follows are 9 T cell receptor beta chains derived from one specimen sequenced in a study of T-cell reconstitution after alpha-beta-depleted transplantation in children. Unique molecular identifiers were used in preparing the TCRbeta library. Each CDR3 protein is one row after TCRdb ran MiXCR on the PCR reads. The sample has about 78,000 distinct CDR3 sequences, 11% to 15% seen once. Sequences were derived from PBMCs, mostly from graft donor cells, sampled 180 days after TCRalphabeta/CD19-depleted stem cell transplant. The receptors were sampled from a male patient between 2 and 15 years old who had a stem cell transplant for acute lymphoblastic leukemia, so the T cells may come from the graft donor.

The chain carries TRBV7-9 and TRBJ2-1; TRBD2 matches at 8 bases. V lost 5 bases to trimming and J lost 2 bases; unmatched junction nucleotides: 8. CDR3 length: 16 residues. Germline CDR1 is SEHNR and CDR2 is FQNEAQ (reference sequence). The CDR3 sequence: CASSPGGGEAYNEQFF. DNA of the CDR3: TGTGCCAGCAGCCCGGGAGGGGGGGAAGCCTACAATGAGCAGTTCTTC.

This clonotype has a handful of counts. CDR3 in amino acids: CASSQEGQGVLNTEAFF. The CDR3 DNA is TGCGCCAGCAGCCAAGAAGGGCAGGGGGTTCTGAACACTGAAGCTTTCTTT. V usage is TRBV4-3 and J usage is TRBJ1-1, with 7 bases aligning to TRBD1. V lost 0 bases, J lost 0 bases, and 7 bases stayed unmatched. The CDR3 contains 17 residues. Germline V gene sequence: CDR1 LGHNA, CDR2 YSLEER.

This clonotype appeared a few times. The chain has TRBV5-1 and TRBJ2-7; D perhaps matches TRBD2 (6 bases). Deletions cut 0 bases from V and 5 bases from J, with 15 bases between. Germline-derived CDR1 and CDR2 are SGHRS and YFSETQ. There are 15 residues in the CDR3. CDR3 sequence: CASSLGLGRGNEQYF. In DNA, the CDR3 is TGCGCCAGCAGCTTGGGACTAGGGAGAGGCAACGAGCAGTACTTC.

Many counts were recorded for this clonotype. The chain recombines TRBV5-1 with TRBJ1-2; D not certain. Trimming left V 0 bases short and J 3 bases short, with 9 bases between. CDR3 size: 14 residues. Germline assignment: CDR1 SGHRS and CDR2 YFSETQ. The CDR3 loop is CASSLGGFDYGYTF. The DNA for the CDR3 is TGCGCCAGCAGCTTGGGGGGTTTCGACTATGGCTACACCTTC.

Here the CDR3 reads CASSPLVNTGELFF. DNA for the CDR3: TGCGCCAGCAGCCCCCTGGTGAACACCGGGGAGCTGTTTTTT. V gene TRBV5-1 combines with J gene TRBJ2-2; D remains unclear. This CDR3 region has 14 residues. V was cut by 4 bases and J by 1 base, with 8 bases left in between. Germline values: CDR1 SGHRS, CDR2 YFSETQ.

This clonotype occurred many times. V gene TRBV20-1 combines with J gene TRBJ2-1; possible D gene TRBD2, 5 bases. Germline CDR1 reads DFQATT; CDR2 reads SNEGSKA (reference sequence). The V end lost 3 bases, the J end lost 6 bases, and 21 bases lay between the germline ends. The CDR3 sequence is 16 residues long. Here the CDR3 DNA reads TGCAGTGCTAGCCTAGCCCCGGGCCGCCGGGGCAATGAGCAGTTCTTC. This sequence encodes CSASLAPGRRGNEQFF.

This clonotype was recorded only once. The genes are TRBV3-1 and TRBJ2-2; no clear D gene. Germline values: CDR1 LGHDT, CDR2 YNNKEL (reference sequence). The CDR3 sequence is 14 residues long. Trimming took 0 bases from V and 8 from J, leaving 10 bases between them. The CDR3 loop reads CASSQDPASGELFF. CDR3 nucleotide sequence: TGTGCCAGCAGCCAAGATCCAGCATCGGGGGAGCTGTTTTTT.

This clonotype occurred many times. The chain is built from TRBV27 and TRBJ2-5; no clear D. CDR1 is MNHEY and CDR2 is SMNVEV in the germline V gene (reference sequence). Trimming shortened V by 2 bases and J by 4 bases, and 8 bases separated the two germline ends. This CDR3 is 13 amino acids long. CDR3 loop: CASSLGTPETQYF. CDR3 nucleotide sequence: TGTGCCAGCAGTTTAGGCACGCCAGAGACCCAGTACTTC.

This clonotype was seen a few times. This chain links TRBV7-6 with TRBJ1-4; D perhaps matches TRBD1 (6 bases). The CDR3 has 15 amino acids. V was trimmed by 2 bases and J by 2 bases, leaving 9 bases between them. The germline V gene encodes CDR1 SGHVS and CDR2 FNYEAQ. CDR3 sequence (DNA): TGTGCCAGCAGCTTAATAAGGGGGACTAATGAAAAACTGTTTTTT. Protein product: CASSLIRGTNEKLFF.